Sequencing of this T cell receptor beta chain was carried out in a study of T-cell reconstitution after alpha-beta-depleted transplantation in children. Unique molecular identifiers were used in preparing the TCRbeta library. In TCRdb, the PCR reads were re-called with MiXCR into one record per CDR3 protein. This table has about 190,000 distinct CDR3 sequences, 6.5% to 7.5% appearing once. The germline V and J ends were trimmed by 4 bases and 6 bases, with 14 bases remaining between them. Germline V lookup: CDR1 SGHKS, CDR2 YYEKEE (reference sequence). This CDR3 is built from 14 residues. This clonotype was seen more than once but under ten times.

The specimen was PBMCs from the stem cell graft donor, collected from the stem cell graft. The chain uses TRBV5-5 and TRBJ2-1; D is uncertain. The source is a human donor who donated a stem cell graft to a child with Wiskott-Aldrich syndrome. The CDR3 reads CASSLGLLCNEQFF. In DNA, the CDR3 is TGTGCCAGCAGCCTCGGGCTCCTCTGCAATGAGCAGTTCTTC.